One sample yielded the 12 T cell receptor beta chains listed below, sequenced in a study of shared clonotypes between healthy human individuals. Using immunoSEQ multiplex PCR, the repertoire was profiled, and TCRdb retains in-frame clones only, with some absent. The sample consists of 2.3 million or so clones, 85% to 95% of them appearing once. The sample comprised naive CD4+ T cells from PBMCs. The sample's subset: CD45RA+ positively selected. The receptors were gathered from a man between 18 and 35 years old in good health. Some clones in this sample may be carry-over from other donors' samples.

The chain has TRBV27 and TRBJ1-5; a possible D gene is TRBD1 (5 bases). Germline V gives CDR1 MNHEY, CDR2 SMNVEV (reference sequence). V shed 2 bases and J shed 4 bases, with 15 bases lying between them. The CDR3 covers 16 residues. The CDR3 sequence: CASSLGRDGTNQPQHF. The CDR3 DNA sequence: TGTGCCAGCAGTTTAGGCAGGGACGGGACGAATCAGCCCCAGCATTTT.

The rearrangement links TRBV19 to TRBJ2-1; 7 positions agree with TRBD1. The CDR3 has 14 residues. Germline V gene sequence: CDR1 LNHDA, CDR2 SQIVND (reference sequence). The V segment lost 11 bases and the J segment 2 bases; nucleotides outside the gene matches: 9. In nucleotides, the CDR3 is TGTGCCTCCACCGGGGACAGAGCCTACAATGAGCAGTTCTTC. Protein product: CASTGDRAYNEQFF. Filled out from reference TRBV19 and TRBJ2-1, the complete variable domain reads DGGITQSPKYLFRKEGQNVTLSCEQNLNHDAMYWYRQDPGQGLRLIYYSQIVNDFQKGDIAEGYSVSREKKESFPLTVTSAQKNPTAFYLCASTGDRAYNEQFFGPGTRLTVL.

V gene TRBV5-1 combines with J gene TRBJ2-2, with 7 positions matching TRBD2. The CDR3 is 16 amino acids. Germline V gene data show CDR1 as SGHRS and CDR2 as YFSETQ. V trimming: 1 base; J trimming: 3 bases; junction bases outside the gene matches: 6. The CDR3 DNA sequence: TGCGCCAGCAGCTTGCAGGGACTACTCTACACCGGGGAGCTGTTTTTT. Amino acids: CASSLQGLLYTGELFF.

The chain employs TRBV9 and TRBJ2-1; D is perhaps TRBD1 (5 bases). The CDR3 consists of 18 residues. The V end lost 0 bases, the J end lost 0 bases, and 16 bases lay between the germline ends. Germline CDR1 and CDR2: SGDLS and YYNGEE. CDR3 in DNA: TGTGCCAGCAGCGTAGGTTTGGGGCTAGGAAGCTCCTACAATGAGCAGTTCTTC. Its protein product is CASSVGLGLGSSYNEQFF.

The V call is TRBV9, the J call TRBJ1-1; 8 bases are a match to TRBD1. Per germline, CDR1 SGDLS and CDR2 YYNGEE. The CDR3 extends over 14 amino acids. Germline trimming cut 3 bases from V and 2 bases from J; bases unmatched to any gene: 3. The CDR3 region is CASSDRGFNTEAFF. The CDR3 DNA reads as TGTGCCAGCAGCGACAGGGGGTTCAACACTGAAGCTTTCTTT.

A note on this clone: Other nucleotide sequences in the sample specify the same CDR3. The chain has TRBV7-9 and TRBJ2-3; 7 bases are shared with TRBD1. The CDR3 is 14 amino acids. The germline V gene encodes CDR1 SEHNR and CDR2 FQNEAQ (reference sequence). The ends lost 5 bases at V and 1 base at J; junction bases unmatched: 3. The CDR3, as DNA: TGTGCCAGCAGCCCAGGACAGGGCACAGATACGCAGTATTTT. This gives the protein CASSPGQGTDTQYF.

Comment on this clone: Other DNA sequences of this sample code for an identical CDR3. This sequence joins TRBV6-1 and TRBJ2-7; 10 bases are shared with TRBD1. The CDR3 consists of 14 residues. V shed 4 bases, J shed 1 base, and the junction held 1 base outside the gene matches. CDR1 and CDR2 (germline): MNHNS, SASEGT. In nucleotides, the CDR3 is TGTGCCAGCAGTGCGGACAGGGGGTCCTACGAGCAGTACTTC. The encoded protein is CASSADRGSYEQYF.

This chain links TRBV7-9 with TRBJ2-7; the match to TRBD1 covers 9 bases. The CDR3 runs to 17 residues. With V trimmed by 1 base and J by 0 bases, 7 bases remained unmatched. The V gene's germline CDR1 is SEHNR and CDR2 FQNEAQ (reference sequence). The DNA for the CDR3 is TGTGCCAGCAGCTTAGTGGGACAGGGCCACAGCTCCTACGAGCAGTACTTC. Residues: CASSLVGQGHSSYEQYF.

The chain combines TRBV6-1 with TRBJ2-1; 7 bases agree with TRBD1. After removal of 4 bases from V and 0 bases from J, the junction contained 3 bases not matched to a gene. This CDR3 has 15 residues. Looked up from germline, CDR1 is MNHNS and CDR2 is SASEGT. CDR3 sequence: CASSGQGFSYNEQFF. The CDR3, as DNA: TGTGCCAGCAGTGGACAGGGTTTCTCCTACAATGAGCAGTTCTTC.

This rearrangement joins TRBV29-1 to TRBJ2-5, with D possibly matching TRBD1 (5 bases). Per germline, CDR1 SQVTM and CDR2 ANQGSEA. The CDR3 consists of 18 residues. V was clipped by 1 base and J by 5 bases, with 26 bases between them. CDR3: CSVEGDPPTVDGAETQYF. The CDR3 nucleotides are TGCAGCGTTGAAGGCGACCCACCGACAGTCGATGGTGCCGAGACCCAGTACTTC.

The chain uses TRBV27 and TRBJ2-1; D is ambiguous. The CDR3 is 11 amino acids. CDR1 and CDR2 (germline): MNHEY, SMNVEV (reference sequence). V was pared by 7 bases and J by 7 bases, with 8 bases between. The CDR3 DNA reads as TGTGCCAGCAAAGAGAGGAATGAGCAGTTCTTC. This encodes CASKERNEQFF.

Regarding this clone: The sample carries other DNA sequences with the same CDR3. V usage is TRBV20-1 and J usage is TRBJ1-2, with no clear D. The CDR3 length is 10 residues. CDR1 and CDR2 from the germline V gene are DFQATT and SNEGSKA (reference sequence). Trimming cost V 3 bases and J 8 bases, with 7 bases left between them. CDR3 in amino acids: CSASSGGYTF. The CDR3 nucleotides read TGCAGTGCTAGTTCGGGGGGCTACACCTTC.